This T cell receptor (beta chain) was identified during a study of blood T cell repertoires in COVID-19. Overall study: Some COVID-19 samples were acute and others convalescent; all came from the United States, Italy and Spain. From T cells, B-cell-depleted T cells, or PBMCs came the material, which was cDNA or gDNA.

The length of the CDR3 is 13 residues. Per the germline V gene, CDR1 is SGHRS and CDR2 is YFSETQ. The V end was cut by 0 bases, the J end by 12 bases, with 15 bases between. Authors' data handling: Researchers report that nucleated cell counts were estimated from reference gene primer amplification. This table comes from immunoSEQ multiplex PCR, and its TCRdb copy is limited to in-frame clones, with some not included. From that table come the V and J calls and clone size; the DNA was used to work out D and trimming. The sample has about 58,000 clones, about nine tenths seen once. The sequencing sample was made of peripheral blood. This sequence originates from a woman between 55 and 75 years old with active COVID-19. This chain links TRBV5-1 with TRBJ1-2; the D gene is possibly TRBD1 (5 bases). The CDR3 loop reads CASSLARGDSNTF. In nucleotides, the CDR3 is TGCGCCAGCAGCTTGGCCCGCGGGGACTCTAACACCTTC.